The T cell receptor (beta chain) under discussion was sequenced for a study of blood T cell repertoires in COVID-19. Study summary: Specimens from acute and convalescent COVID-19 originated in the United States, Italy and Spain.

Across 20 to 25 US areas, participants ranged in age from about 18 to 100 years. Cohort placement rested on clinical history that participants reported themselves. Germline loops: CDR1 GTSNPN, CDR2 SVGIG (reference sequence). V gave up 5 bases and J gave up 3 bases; unmatched junction bases: 6. This CDR3 is built from 13 residues. In the authors' methods: Researchers report that nucleated cell counts were estimated from reference gene primer amplification. Sequenced by immunoSEQ multiplex PCR; TCRdb stores in-frame clones only, minus some. The D gene and trimming were derived from the DNA, and the V and J assignments and clone size from that table. This table holds some 410,000 clones, 88% found once.

This TCR was sampled from a woman in her twenties or thirties with acute COVID-19. Sequencing was done on a sample of PBMCs or T cells enriched from blood (not recorded which). The chain carries TRBV30 and TRBJ1-1, with TRBD1 identical over 7 bases. This chain's CDR3 is CAWSTGRDTEAFF. Here the CDR3 DNA reads TGTGCCTGGTCGACAGGGCGGGACACTGAAGCTTTCTTT. Variable domain in full (rest from reference TRBV30 and TRBJ1-1): SQTIHQWPATLVQPVGSPLSLECTVEGTSNPNLYWYRQAAGRGLQLLFYSVGIGQISSEVPQNLSASRPQDRQFILSSKKLLLSDSGFYLCAWSTGRDTEAFFGQGTRLTVV.